This entry lists 21 T cell receptor beta chains sequenced from one sample in a study of spatial heterogeneity in lung cancer. The study's findings and limits: How many expanded intratumoral alpha and beta TCRs were present tracked the tumor mutation count, which was a count of nonsynonymous mutations.

The time point: sample taken at primary tumor resection. TCRdb independently ran MiXCR on the 5' RACE reads; one entry per CDR3 protein. The top ten hold about 11% of the sample, which has about 7,200 distinct CDR3 sequences, around 11% seen once. These receptors have no identified antigens. Material: lung tumor tissue, obtained at surgery. The receptors stem from a female donor with early-stage non-small cell lung cancer.

This clonotype was found a few times. The CDR3 DNA sequence: TGTGCCAGCAGTTACTCACGGCAGGGGAGTCTATCTACGTCCGAGCAGTACTTC. This codes for CASSYSRQGSLSTSEQYF. The chain employs TRBV6-6 and TRBJ2-7, with D tentatively TRBD1 (6 bases). Germline CDR1 is MNHNY and CDR2 is SVGAGI (reference sequence). V lost 0 bases, J lost 6 bases, and 24 bases lay in between. The length of the CDR3 is 18 residues.

The chain is built from TRBV29-1 and TRBJ2-5, with 9 bases that match TRBD2. V lost 4 bases and J lost 1; bases outside the gene matches: 10. CDR3 length equals 16 residues. Germline CDR1 SQVTM, CDR2 ANQGSEA. The chain's CDR3 is CSVGGISGGGQETQYF. CDR3 nucleotides: TGCAGCGTTGGAGGTATTAGCGGGGGAGGCCAAGAGACCCAGTACTTC. Variable domain in full (rest from reference TRBV29-1 and TRBJ2-5): SAVISQKPSRDICQRGTSLTIQCQVDSQVTMMFWYRQQPGQSLTLIATANQGSEATYESGFVIDKFPISRPNLTFSTLTVSNMSPEDSSIYLCSVGGISGGGQETQYFGPGTRLLVL.

The chain recombines TRBV19 with TRBJ1-5; D remains unclear. V lost 5 bases and J 5 bases, leaving 10 bases between the germline ends. This CDR3 has 13 amino acids. In germline, CDR1 is LNHDA, CDR2 SQIVND (reference sequence). The CDR3 coding sequence is TGTGCCAGTAGTCTTCTCTCAGATCAGCCCCAGCATTTT. It specifies CASSLLSDQPQHF.

There are many counts of this clonotype. The rearrangement uses TRBV4-1 and TRBJ2-5; 8 bases line up with TRBD1. The CDR3 contains 15 residues. Germline V gene lookup returns CDR1 MGHRA and CDR2 YSYEKL. J gave up 4 bases and V 0 bases, and 4 bases lay outside the gene matches. The CDR3 loop is CASSQDRGLGETQYF. The DNA of the CDR3 is TGCGCCAGCAGCCAAGACAGGGGGCTGGGAGAGACCCAGTACTTC.

This clonotype was counted many times. The rearrangement joins TRBV18 to TRBJ2-6; D unresolved. Germline V gene sequence: CDR1 KGHSH, CDR2 LQKENI. V lost 3 bases, J lost 2 bases, and 14 bases lay in between. The CDR3 has 17 amino acids. The CDR3 region is CASSPSLVGTGANVLTF. The CDR3 bases are TGTGCCAGCTCACCGTCGCTGGTGGGTACTGGGGCCAACGTCCTGACTTTC.

By sample share, this clonotype is medium-sized (0.01 to 0.1%). This sequence joins TRBV4-1 and TRBJ1-6; 8 bases match TRBD1. Germline V lookup: CDR1 MGHRA, CDR2 YSYEKL. The V and J ends lost 6 bases and 5 bases, in that order; junction bases with no gene match: 6. This CDR3 is built from 15 residues. The DNA of the CDR3 is TGCGCCAGCAGAAAAGGACAGGGAAATAATTCACCCCTCCACTTT. It specifies CASRKGQGNNSPLHF.

This clonotype showed up many times. The V and J genes are TRBV6-5 and TRBJ1-1, with no clear D. The V gene's germline CDR1 is MNHEY and CDR2 SVGAGI. This CDR3 has 13 amino acids. Trimming took off 2 bases at V and 1 base at J, with 5 bases between the two ends. DNA for the CDR3: TGTGCCAGCAGTTACAATGCGAACACTGAAGCTTTCTTT. It yields the protein CASSYNANTEAFF.

This clonotype is classed as medium-sized (0.01 to 0.1%). The chain is built from TRBV28 and TRBJ2-7; TRBD1 matches at 8 bases. The CDR3 spans 15 residues. The V segment lost 2 bases and the J segment 4 bases; nucleotides outside the gene matches: 7. Germline CDR1 is MDHEN and CDR2 is SYDVKM. The CDR3 spells CASSLLAGGQYEQYF. The CDR3 bases are TGTGCCAGCAGTTTACTGGCAGGGGGCCAGTACGAGCAGTACTTC. The full variable domain, rest sourced from reference TRBV28 and TRBJ2-7, is DVKVTQSSRYLVKRTGEKVFLECVQDMDHENMFWYRQDPGLGLRLIYFSYDVKMKEKGDIPEGYSVSREKKERFSLILESASTNQTSMYLCASSLLAGGQYEQYFGPGTRLTVT.

This clonotype came up a few times. This chain uses TRBV9 with TRBJ2-5; D is possibly TRBD2 (6 bases). The CDR3 runs to 16 residues. V lost 4 bases and J 5 bases, leaving 21 bases between the germline ends. CDR1 and CDR2 (germline): SGDLS, YYNGEE. CDR3 region: CASSSDPLGGTETQYF. The DNA of the CDR3 is TGTGCCAGCAGCTCAGACCCCCTCGGAGGGACTGAGACCCAGTACTTC.

The rearrangement links TRBV20-1 to TRBJ2-3; D gene uncertain. The CDR3 has 13 amino acids. Germline V lookup: CDR1 DFQATT, CDR2 SNEGSKA (reference sequence). V lost 0 bases and J 9 bases, leaving 13 bases between the germline ends. CDR3 in DNA: TGCAGTGCTAGAGATTATGGTCCCAGAACGCAGTATTTT. Its protein product is CSARDYGPRTQYF.

This clonotype ranks as medium-sized. The chain joins TRBV5-1 to TRBJ1-6, with TRBD1 as a possible D gene (5 bases). The CDR3 runs 15 residues. V lost 4 bases, J lost 8 bases, and 16 bases lay in between. CDR1 is SGHRS, CDR2 YFSETQ, per germline. CDR3 sequence (DNA): TGCGCCAGCAGCGCCGGGACTGGGGGGGATTCACCCCTCCACTTT. Encoded protein: CASSAGTGGDSPLHF.

This clonotype is medium-sized (0.01 to 0.1%) by share. The J gene is TRBJ2-7, the V gene TRBV28; D not certain. The germline V and J ends were trimmed by 6 bases and 0 bases, with 12 bases remaining between them. The CDR3 loop spans 14 amino acids. Germline lookup yields CDR1 MDHEN and CDR2 SYDVKM. As DNA, the CDR3 is TGTGCCAGCAGCATGACGGGTAGCTCCTACGAGCAGTACTTC. It yields the protein CASSMTGSSYEQYF.

This clonotype was observed a few times. This chain uses TRBV12-3 or TRBV12-4 with TRBJ2-5; D is undetermined. CDR3 length equals 11 residues. Trimming stripped 3 bases from V and 5 bases from J, with 4 bases between. Written as DNA, the CDR3 is TGTGCCAGCAGTTTGTATGAGACCCAGTACTTC. Its protein product is CASSLYETQYF.

This clonotype is medium-sized (0.01 to 0.1%). The rearrangement joins TRBV11-3 to TRBJ2-3; 9 bases align to TRBD2. Germline trimming cut 4 bases from V and 3 bases from J; bases unmatched to any gene: 2. Germline CDR1 SGHNT, CDR2 YENEEA. The CDR3 consists of 14 residues. The CDR3 spells CASSSSGDTDTQYF. The CDR3 nucleotides read TGTGCCAGCAGCTCTAGCGGGGATACAGATACGCAGTATTTT.

This clonotype is classed as medium-sized. This chain connects TRBV3-1 to TRBJ2-7; D gene ambiguous. Germline V CDR1 and CDR2: LGHDT, YNNKEL (reference sequence). Trimming took off 3 bases at V and 0 bases at J, with 9 bases between the two ends. The CDR3 sequence is 14 residues long. Here the CDR3 reads CASSQLPSSYEQYF. The CDR3 bases are TGTGCCAGCAGCCAGTTGCCGAGCTCCTACGAGCAGTACTTC.

This chain joins TRBV6-5 and TRBJ2-1; either TRBD1 or TRBD2 may supply D (6 bases each). The CDR3 sequence is 13 residues long. Germline loops: CDR1 MNHEY, CDR2 SVGAGI. The V end was cut by 5 bases, the J end by 8 bases, with 13 bases between. The CDR3 sequence: CASSKLGGDEQFF. CDR3 coding DNA: TGTGCCAGCAGTAAATTGGGGGGCGATGAGCAGTTCTTC.

This clonotype was counted a few times. V is TRBV29-1 and J is TRBJ2-7; D remains ambiguous. Trimming pared 4 bases from V and 2 bases from J, leaving 9 bases between. The germline V gene encodes CDR1 SQVTM and CDR2 ANQGSEA. CDR3 length: 12 residues. CDR3 DNA sequence: TGCAGCGTTGTTCTCACAGCCTACGAGCAGTACTTC. It codes for CSVVLTAYEQYF.

The chain recombines TRBV28 with TRBJ2-3; D is perhaps TRBD2 (6 bases). Trimming shortened V by 3 bases and J by 5 bases, and 9 bases separated the two germline ends. CDR1 MDHEN and CDR2 SYDVKM come from the germline V gene. The CDR3 runs to 13 residues. CDR3 DNA sequence: TGTGCCAGCAGTTTCCAGGGAGGAGATACGCAGTATTTT. Its translation is CASSFQGGDTQYF. Looking up the rest from reference TRBV28 and TRBJ2-3 gives the full variable domain: DVKVTQSSRYLVKRTGEKVFLECVQDMDHENMFWYRQDPGLGLRLIYFSYDVKMKEKGDIPEGYSVSREKKERFSLILESASTNQTSMYLCASSFQGGDTQYFGPGTRLTVL.

This clonotype is judged medium-sized. CDR3: CASRMGSEQYF. DNA for the CDR3: TGTGCCAGCAGGATGGGAAGCGAGCAGTACTTC. V usage is TRBV7-2 and J usage is TRBJ2-7; D is unresolved. Germline CDR1 reads SGHTA; CDR2 reads FQGNSA. V was clipped by 6 bases and J by 6 bases, with 9 bases between them. CDR3 length: 11 amino acids.

This clonotype was seen ten or more times. The CDR3 coding sequence is TGTGCCAGCAGTTACCGAGCCAGGGGGCGAACCAATCAGCCCCAGCATTTT. Protein sequence: CASSYRARGRTNQPQHF. The chain has TRBV6-6 and TRBJ1-5; TRBD1 agrees at 8 bases. The germline gives CDR1 MNHNY, CDR2 SVGAGI (reference sequence). V lost 2 bases to trimming and J lost 3 bases; unmatched junction nucleotides: 9. The CDR3 has 17 amino acids.

Only a few counts were recorded for this clonotype. This chain links TRBV7-2 with TRBJ2-1; 10 positions agree with TRBD2. The CDR3 is 14 residues long. The germline V gene encodes CDR1 SGHTA and CDR2 FQGNSA. The ends lost 8 bases at V and 3 bases at J; junction bases unmatched: 4. The CDR3 protein is CASGAGGFYNEQFF. In DNA form, the CDR3 reads TGTGCCAGCGGAGCGGGGGGGTTCTACAATGAGCAGTTCTTC. The entire variable domain, with the rest obtained from reference TRBV7-2 and TRBJ2-1, is as follows: GAGVSQSPSNKVTEKGKDVELRCDPISGHTALYWYRQSLGQGLEFLIYFQGNSAPDKSGLPSDRFSAERTGGSVSTLTIQRTQQEDSAVYLCASGAGGFYNEQFFGPGTRLTVL.